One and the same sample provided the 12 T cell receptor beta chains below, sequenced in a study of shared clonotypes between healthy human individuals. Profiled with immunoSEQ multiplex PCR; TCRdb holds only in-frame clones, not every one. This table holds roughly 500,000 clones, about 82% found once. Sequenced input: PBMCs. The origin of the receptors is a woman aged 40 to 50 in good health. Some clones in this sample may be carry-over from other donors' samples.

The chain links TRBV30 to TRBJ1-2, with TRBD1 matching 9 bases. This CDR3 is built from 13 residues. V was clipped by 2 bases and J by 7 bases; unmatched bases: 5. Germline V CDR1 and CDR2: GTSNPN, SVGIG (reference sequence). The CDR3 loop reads CAWSLDRGSGYTF. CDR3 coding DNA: TGTGCCTGGAGTCTGGACAGGGGTAGTGGCTACACCTTC.

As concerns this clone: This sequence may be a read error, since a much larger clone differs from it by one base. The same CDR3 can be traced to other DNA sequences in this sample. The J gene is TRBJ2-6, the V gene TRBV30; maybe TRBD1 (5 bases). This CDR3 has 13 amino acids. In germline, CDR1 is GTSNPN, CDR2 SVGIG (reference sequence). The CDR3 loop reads CAWSVGGANVLTF. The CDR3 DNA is TGTGCCTGGAGTGTGGGTGGGGCCAATGTCCTGACTTTC. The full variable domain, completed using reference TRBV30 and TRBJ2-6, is SQTIHQWPATLVQPVGSPLSLECTVEGTSNPNLYWYRQAAGRGLQLLFYSVGIGQISSEVPQNLSASRPQDRQFILSSKKLLLSDSGFYLCAWSVGGANVLTFGAGSRLTVL.

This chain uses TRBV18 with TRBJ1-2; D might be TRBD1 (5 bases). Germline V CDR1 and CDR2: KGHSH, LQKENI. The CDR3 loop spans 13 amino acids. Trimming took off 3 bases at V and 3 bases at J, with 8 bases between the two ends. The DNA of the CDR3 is TGTGCCAGCTCACCCGACAGCTACTATGGCTACACCTTC. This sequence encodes CASSPDSYYGYTF.

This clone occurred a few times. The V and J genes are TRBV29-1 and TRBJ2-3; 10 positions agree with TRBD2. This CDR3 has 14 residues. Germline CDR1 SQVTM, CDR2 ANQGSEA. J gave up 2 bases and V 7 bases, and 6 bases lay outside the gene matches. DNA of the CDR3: TGCAGCGCATCAACTAGCGGGAACACAGATACGCAGTATTTT. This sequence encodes CSASTSGNTDTQYF.

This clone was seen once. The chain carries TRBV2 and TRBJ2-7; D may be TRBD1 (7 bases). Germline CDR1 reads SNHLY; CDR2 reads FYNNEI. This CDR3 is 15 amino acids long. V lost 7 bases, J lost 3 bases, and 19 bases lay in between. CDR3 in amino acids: CASTPGGRVYYEQYF. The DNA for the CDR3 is TGTGCCAGCACCCCAGGGGGGCGGGTCTACTACGAGCAGTACTTC.

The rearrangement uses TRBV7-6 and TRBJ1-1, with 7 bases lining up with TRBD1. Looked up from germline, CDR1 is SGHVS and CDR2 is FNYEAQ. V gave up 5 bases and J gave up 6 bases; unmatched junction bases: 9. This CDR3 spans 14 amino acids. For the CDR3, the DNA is TGTGCCAGCAGCGTCAACAGGGGTATGGCTGAAGCTTTCTTT. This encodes CASSVNRGMAEAFF.

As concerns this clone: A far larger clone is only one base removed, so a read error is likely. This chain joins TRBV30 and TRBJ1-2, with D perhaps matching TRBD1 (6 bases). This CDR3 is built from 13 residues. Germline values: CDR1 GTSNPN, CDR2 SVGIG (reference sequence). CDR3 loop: CAWSPRGTDGHTF. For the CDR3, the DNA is TGTGCCTGGAGTCCCAGGGGAACGGATGGCCACACCTTC.

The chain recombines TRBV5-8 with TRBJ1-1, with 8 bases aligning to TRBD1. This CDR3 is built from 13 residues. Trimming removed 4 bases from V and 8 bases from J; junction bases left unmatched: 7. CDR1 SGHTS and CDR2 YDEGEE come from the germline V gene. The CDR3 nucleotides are TGTGCCAGCAGCCTAGACAGGGGCCAAGAAGCTTTCTTT. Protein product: CASSLDRGQEAFF. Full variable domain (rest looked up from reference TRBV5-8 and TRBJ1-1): EAGVTQSPTHLIKTRGQQATLRCSPISGHTSVYWYQQALGLGLQFLLWYDEGEERNRGNFPPRFSGRQFPNYSSELNVNALELEDSALYLCASSLDRGQEAFFGQGTRLTVV.

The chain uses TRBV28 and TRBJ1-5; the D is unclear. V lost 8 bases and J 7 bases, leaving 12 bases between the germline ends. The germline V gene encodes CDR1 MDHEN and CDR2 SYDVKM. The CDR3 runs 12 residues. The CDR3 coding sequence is TGTGCCAGCGCGGACCGGCGACAGCCCCAGCATTTT. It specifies CASADRRQPQHF.

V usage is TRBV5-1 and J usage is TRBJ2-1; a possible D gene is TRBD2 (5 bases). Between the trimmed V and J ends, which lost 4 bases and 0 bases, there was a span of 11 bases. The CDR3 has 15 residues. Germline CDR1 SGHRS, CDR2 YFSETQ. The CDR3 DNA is TGCGCCAGCAGCATTAGCGTGAGCTCCTACAATGAGCAGTTCTTC. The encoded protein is CASSISVSSYNEQFF.

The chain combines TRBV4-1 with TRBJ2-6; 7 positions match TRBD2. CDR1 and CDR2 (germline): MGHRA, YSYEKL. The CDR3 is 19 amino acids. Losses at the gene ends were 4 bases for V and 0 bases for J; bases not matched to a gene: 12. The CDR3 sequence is CASSLGGGRRVSGANVLTF. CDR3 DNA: TGCGCCAGCAGCCTCGGGGGAGGGAGACGGGTCTCTGGGGCCAACGTCCTGACTTTC.

In DNA form, the CDR3 reads TGTGCCAGTAGAGTCCCCTTTCATGGTGAGCAGTTCTTC. Translated: CASRVPFHGEQFF. The chain uses TRBV19 and TRBJ2-1, with D unresolved. The CDR3 consists of 13 residues. Germline V gives CDR1 LNHDA, CDR2 SQIVND (reference sequence). With 6 bases removed from V and 9 bases from J, the gap between germline ends came to 15 bases.